Sequencing of this T cell receptor beta chain was carried out in a study of control samples from healthy donors and cancer patients. The J segment lost 7 bases and the V segment lost 7 bases, leaving 10 bases of the junction unmatched. In germline, CDR1 is SGHRS, CDR2 YFSETQ. This CDR3 has 14 residues. TCRdb keeps only in-frame clones here, not all; method: immunoSEQ multiplex PCR. The data show tens of thousands of clones, with roughly nine tenths seen just once and 9% to 10% held by the top ten. J is TRBJ1-3 and V is TRBV5-1; the match to TRBD1 covers 8 bases. The material sequenced was PBMCs. The origin of this receptor is a woman aged 50 to 65 with colorectal cancer. The CDR3 coding sequence is TGCGCCAGCTGGGATCCTACAGGGGGGAACACCATATATTTT. Translating it yields CASWDPTGGNTIYF.